The 7 T cell receptor beta chains below were found in one sample sequenced in a study of Ad26.COV2.S vaccination and SARS-CoV-2 variants. The repertoire was sequenced with immunoSEQ multiplex PCR; TCRdb's copy has only in-frame clones and lacks some. Of about 400,000 clones listed, approximately 89% are singletons. Treatment of the sample: approximately 18 received Ad26.COV2.S at low or high dose, single or two shots; roughly five received placebo; per-sample allocation not given. It was on day 63 after the first vaccine or placebo injection that samples were taken. The sample here was peripheral blood, taken in a trial of Ad26.COV2.S vaccine versus placebo. The receptor set was obtained from a person between 18 and 59 years old who received the Ad26.COV2.S COVID-19 vaccine or a placebo.

The chain employs TRBV28 and TRBJ2-7; 9 nucleotides match TRBD1. Germline-derived CDR1 and CDR2 are MDHEN and SYDVKM. V gave up 5 bases and J gave up 6 bases; unmatched junction bases: 8. CDR3 length equals 14 residues. The CDR3 DNA is TGTGCCAGCAGTAATTCGGACAGGGGAGGCGAGCAGTACTTC. It codes for CASSNSDRGGEQYF.

This chain uses TRBV30 with TRBJ2-1; 11 nucleotides match TRBD2. Trimming took 4 bases from V and 3 from J; bases not matched to a gene: 5. Germline CDR1 reads GTSNPN; CDR2 reads SVGIG (reference sequence). The CDR3 is made up of 15 amino acids. Here the CDR3 reads CAWTPGLAVYNEQFF. CDR3 coding DNA: TGTGCCTGGACCCCGGGACTAGCGGTCTACAATGAGCAGTTCTTC.

The rearrangement uses TRBV21-1 and TRBJ1-1. TRBV21-1 is recorded as a pseudogene. CDR3 size: 16 residues. The CDR3 reads CASSKPSGGAYTEAFF. CDR3 coding DNA: TGTGCCAGCAGCAAGCCCTCGGGGGGGGCCTACACTGAAGCTTTCTTT.

The chain is built from TRBV18 and TRBJ2-3; 9 positions match TRBD1. Per germline, CDR1 KGHSH and CDR2 LQKENI. The CDR3 covers 15 residues. V was pared by 3 bases and J by 4 bases, with 5 bases of the junction left unmatched. The CDR3 nucleotides are TGTGCCAGCTCACCGGGACAGGGTGGCGCAGATACGCAGTATTTT. The encoded protein is CASSPGQGGADTQYF. The complete variable domain, with remaining parts taken from reference TRBV18 and TRBJ2-3, reads NAGVMQNPRHLVRRRGQEARLRCSPMKGHSHVYWYRQLPEEGLKFMVYLQKENIIDESGMPKERFSAEFPKEGPSILRIQQVVRGDSAAYFCASSPGQGGADTQYFGPGTRLTVL.

The J gene is TRBJ1-1, the V gene TRBV28, with unresolved D. The ends were cut back, 6 bases at V and 4 bases at J, with 15 bases in the middle. This CDR3 spans 14 amino acids. Germline V gene data show CDR1 as MDHEN and CDR2 as SYDVKM. DNA for the CDR3: TGTGCCAGCAGCCGCGGAGACCAAAGCACTGAAGCTTTCTTT. Translated, it gives CASSRGDQSTEAFF.

The chain is built from TRBV6-5 and TRBJ2-7; unclear D gene. The CDR3 sequence is 13 residues long. The V end lost 2 bases, the J end lost 3 bases, and 8 bases lay between the germline ends. Germline values: CDR1 MNHEY, CDR2 SVGAGI. As DNA, the CDR3 is TGTGCCAGCAGTTACGGAGCAGTCTACGAGCAGTACTTC. Encoded protein: CASSYGAVYEQYF.

This clone was seen just once. The J gene is TRBJ2-1, the V gene TRBV19; 7 bases match TRBD2. CDR1 and CDR2 from the germline V gene are LNHDA and SQIVND (reference sequence). J lost 5 bases, V lost 3 bases, and 7 bases had no gene match. The CDR3 has 15 residues. CDR3 loop: CASSMGGLHNNEQFF. The CDR3 bases are TGTGCCAGTAGTATGGGGGGACTACACAACAATGAGCAGTTCTTC.